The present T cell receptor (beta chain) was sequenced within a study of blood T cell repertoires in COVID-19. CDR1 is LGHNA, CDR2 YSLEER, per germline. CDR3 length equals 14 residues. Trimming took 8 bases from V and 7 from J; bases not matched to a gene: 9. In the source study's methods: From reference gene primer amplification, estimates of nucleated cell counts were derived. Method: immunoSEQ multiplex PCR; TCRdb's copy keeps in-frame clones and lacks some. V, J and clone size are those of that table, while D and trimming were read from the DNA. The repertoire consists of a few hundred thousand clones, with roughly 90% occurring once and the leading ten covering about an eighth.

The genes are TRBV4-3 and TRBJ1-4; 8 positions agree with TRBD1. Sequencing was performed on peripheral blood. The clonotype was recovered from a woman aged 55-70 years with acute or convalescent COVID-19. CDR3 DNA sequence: TGCGCCAGCCGACCCCAGGGGGCTGGTGAAAAACTGTTTTTT. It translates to CASRPQGAGEKLFF.